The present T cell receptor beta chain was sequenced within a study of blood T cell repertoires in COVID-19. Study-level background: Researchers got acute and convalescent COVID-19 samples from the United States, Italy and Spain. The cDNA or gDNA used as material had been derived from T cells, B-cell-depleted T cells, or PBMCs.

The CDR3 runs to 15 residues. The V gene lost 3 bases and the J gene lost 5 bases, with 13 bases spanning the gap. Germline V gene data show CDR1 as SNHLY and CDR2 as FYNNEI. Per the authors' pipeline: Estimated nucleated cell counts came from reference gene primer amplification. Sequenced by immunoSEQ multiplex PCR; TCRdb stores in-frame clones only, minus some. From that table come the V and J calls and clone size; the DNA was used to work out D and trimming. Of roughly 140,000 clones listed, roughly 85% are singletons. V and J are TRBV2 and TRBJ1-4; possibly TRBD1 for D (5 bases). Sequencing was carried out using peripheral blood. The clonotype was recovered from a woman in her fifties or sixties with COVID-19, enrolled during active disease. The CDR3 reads CASSDVGVGNEKLFF. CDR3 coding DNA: TGTGCCAGCAGTGATGTAGGGGTGGGAAATGAAAAACTGTTTTTT.